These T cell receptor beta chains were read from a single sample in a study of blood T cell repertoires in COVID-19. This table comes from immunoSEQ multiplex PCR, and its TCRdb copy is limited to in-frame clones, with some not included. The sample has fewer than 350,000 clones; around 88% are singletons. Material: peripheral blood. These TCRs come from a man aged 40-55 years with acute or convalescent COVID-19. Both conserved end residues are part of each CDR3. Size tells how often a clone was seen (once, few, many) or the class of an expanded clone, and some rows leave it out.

CASSPTGGAGYEQYF TRBJ2-7 15 NA TRBV27
CASSLDGAYEQYF TRBJ2-7 13 NA TRBV18
CASSYRGGRINEQFF TRBJ2-1 15 NA TRBV6-5
CAISESIHRAYGYTF TRBJ1-2 15 once TRBV10-3
CASSRAGGGAETGELFF TRBJ2-2 17 NA TRBV4-1
CASSPDLGGPSSYEQYF TRBJ2-7 17 NA TRBV5-4
CASSLGAGEGVEAFF TRBJ1-1 15 NA TRBV13
CATGNTAGEQYF TRBJ2-7 12 NA TRBV24-1
CASSLPLAGASRQETQYF TRBJ2-5 18 NA TRBV5-1
CASSLRQGAGTEAFF TRBJ1-1 15 NA TRBV14
CASSSSNEQFF TRBJ2-1 11 NA TRBV11-2
CAISESTVSGYTF TRBJ1-2 13 NA TRBV10-3
CASSSSLHTEAFF TRBJ1-1 13 once TRBV6-5
CASSLGQGRDTQYF TRBJ2-3 14 once TRBV7-9
CASSLDLLPQGGPYGYTF TRBJ1-2 18 NA TRBV11-2
CASERLAGGLDTQYF TRBJ2-3 15 NA TRBV13
CASSLGSAGNTEAFF TRBJ1-1 15 few TRBV5-1
CASSQQENTEAFF TRBJ1-1 13 NA TRBV11-2
CSASSQGITEAFF TRBJ1-1 13 once TRBV20-1
CASSRGRVSYNSPLHF TRBJ1-6 16 NA TRBV13
CASSLNSGANVLTF TRBJ2-6 14 NA TRBV2
CAISSGHFSTDTQYF TRBJ2-3 15 NA TRBV10-3
CASSPRDRGEETQYF TRBJ2-5 15 NA TRBV21-1
CASSTGSLGGNTIYF TRBJ1-3 15 NA TRBV2